This T cell receptor (beta chain) was recorded in a study of blood T cell repertoires in COVID-19. About the research overall: PBMCs, B-cell-depleted T cells, or T cells were the source of the cDNA or gDNA that made up the material.

V was clipped by 4 bases and J by 4 bases; unmatched bases: 4. The CDR3 has 14 amino acids. Germline V CDR1 and CDR2: SGHRS, YFSETQ. TCRdb's table, derived via immunoSEQ multiplex PCR, lists solely in-frame clones and lacks some. Of more than 75,000 clones in the sample, roughly nine tenths were seen once. The sequence derives from a man over 45 with acute or convalescent COVID-19. The rearrangement uses TRBV5-1 and TRBJ1-2; 10 nucleotides line up with TRBD1. The sample comprised peripheral blood. CDR3 residues: CASSTGQGVYGYTF. The CDR3 DNA is TGCGCCAGCAGCACCGGACAGGGGGTCTATGGCTACACCTTC.